These 8 T cell receptor beta chains came from one sample sequenced in a study of CD8 T cells in ankylosing spondylitis (dated by TCRdb to about 2017). Receptor libraries were prepared by 5' RACE. TCRdb names Illumina HiSeq 2500 as the instrument used. TCRdb itself trimmed the public reads at Q25 with fastp, ran MiXCR and retained productive beta chains. Identical CDR3 proteins give one entry, which carries the most common genes and DNA. The sample yields approximately 500,000 distinct CDR3 sequences; roughly 13% were counted once. The top ten clones comprise approximately 7% of the sample. Which antigens these TCRs recognize remains unknown. What the study reported, not specific to this receptor: Blood from ankylosing spondylitis patients appeared to be characterized by a TCR beta motif made up of under ten highly homologous amino acid variants.

Sequencing input: blood, either unsorted or a sorted T cell fraction (not recorded which). The receptors here all came from a male donor with ankylosing spondylitis.

This clonotype has at least ten counts. This chain joins TRBV7-2 and TRBJ2-5; 7 bases line up with TRBD2. Germline CDR1 and CDR2: SGHTA and FQGNSA. The CDR3 is 14 residues long. The J segment lost 4 bases and the V segment lost 2 bases, leaving 4 bases of the junction unmatched. The CDR3 DNA reads as TGTGCCAGCAGCTTACAGGCTAGCGGAGAGACCCAGTACTTC. This gives the protein CASSLQASGETQYF.

This clonotype was counted only a few times. The rearrangement joins TRBV7-9 to TRBJ2-4; TRBD1 is a possible D gene (6 bases). Per germline, CDR1 SEHNR and CDR2 FQNEAQ (reference sequence). The CDR3 extends over 15 amino acids. Trimming took 5 bases from V and 1 from J, leaving 12 bases between them. The CDR3 DNA is TGTGCCAGCAGCCAAGGACAGTCGGCCAAAAACATTCAGTACTTC. Its translation is CASSQGQSAKNIQYF.

This clonotype was seen a few times. The junction does not match germline at one end; this may be a read error. J is TRBJ1-1 and V is TRBV5-5; 9 bases line up with TRBD1. The CDR3 has 13 amino acids. In germline, CDR1 is SGHKS, CDR2 YYEKEE (reference sequence). CDR3: CASRRTGGTEVFF. The CDR3 region has the DNA TGTGCCAGCAGGCGTACAGGGGGCACTGAAGTTTTCTTT.

This clonotype was counted at least ten times. The rearrangement joins TRBV29-1 to TRBJ2-1; D tentatively reads TRBD1 or TRBD2 (5 bases each). The germline V gene has CDR1 SQVTM and CDR2 ANQGSEA. The CDR3 loop spans 13 amino acids. The V gene lost 4 bases and the J gene lost 0 bases, with 7 bases spanning the gap. The CDR3 region has the DNA TGCAGCGTTGCAGGGAGCTCCTACAATGAGCAGTTCTTC. Translating gives CSVAGSSYNEQFF.

This clonotype appeared a few times. The rearrangement uses TRBV20-1 and TRBJ1-1; 10 bases map to TRBD1. The CDR3 has 16 residues. CDR1 is DFQATT, CDR2 SNEGSKA, per germline (reference sequence). The V gene end was trimmed by 3 bases and the J gene end by 0 bases; junction bases not matched to a gene: 7. CDR3 DNA sequence: TGCAGTGCTAGGGCGACAGGGGGCTATATGAACACTGAAGCTTTCTTT. This encodes CSARATGGYMNTEAFF.

This clonotype was seen a handful of times. The rearrangement links TRBV11-2 to TRBJ2-4; D not certain. This CDR3 has 11 residues. Between the trimmed V and J ends, which lost 1 base and 8 bases, there was a span of 3 bases. Per germline, CDR1 SGHAT and CDR2 FQNNGV. This chain's CDR3 is CASSLGDIQYF. The DNA for the CDR3 is TGTGCCAGCAGCTTAGGTGACATTCAGTACTTC.

J is TRBJ1-1 and V is TRBV7-2, with TRBD1 matching over 8 bases. CDR1 is SGHTA and CDR2 is FQGNSA in the germline V gene. The CDR3 totals 15 residues. Unmatched junction bases numbered 5, after V lost 5 bases and J lost 0 bases. CDR3 sequence reads: CASSRDRSMNTEAFF. CDR3 DNA sequence: TGTGCCAGCAGCCGGGACAGGAGCATGAACACTGAAGCTTTCTTT.

To note about this clonotype: One end of the junction varies from germline; a read error may be responsible. V is TRBV6-1 and J is TRBJ2-5, with TRBD2 matching over 10 bases. Looked up from germline, CDR1 is MNHNS and CDR2 is SASEGT. The CDR3 is 14 residues long. CDR3 residues: CASMLAGAQGTQYF. The CDR3, as DNA: TGTGCCAGCATGCTAGCGGGAGCCCAAGGGACCCAGTACTTC.